The 25 T cell receptor beta chains below were found in one sample sequenced in a study of blood T cells in healthy people across ages (dated by TCRdb to 2014 to 2015). Library construction relied on 5' RACE. TCRdb lists the instrument as Illumina HiSeq 2500. A second PCR of roughly 7 to 11 cycles was performed with a sample-barcoded 5' primer and a J-beta primer mix. Using fastp at Q25 and MiXCR, TCRdb reprocessed the public reads and kept productive beta chains. Every CDR3 protein is listed once, alongside the most common genes and DNA of its rows. Here the sample has roughly 700,000 distinct CDR3 sequences; roughly 49% occur a single time. 25% to 35% of the sample lies in the top ten. The material sequenced was blood. These receptors all stem from a woman between 55 and 75 years old in good health.

This clonotype was seen only a few times. The rearrangement links TRBV6-2 or TRBV6-3 to TRBJ2-7, with D hard to call. Germline CDR1 is MNHEY and CDR2 is SVGEGT. The CDR3 loop spans 15 amino acids. With 0 bases removed from V and 6 bases from J, the gap between germline ends came to 15 bases. The CDR3 DNA reads as TGTGCCAGCAGTTACTCCAAAATGGCTTCCGGCGAGCAGTACTTC. Translated: CASSYSKMASGEQYF.

This clonotype was counted a few times. The V gene is TRBV20-1, the J gene TRBJ2-3; no firm D call. V lost 5 bases, J lost 4 bases, and 4 bases lay in between. CDR1 is DFQATT, CDR2 SNEGSKA, per germline (reference sequence). The CDR3 contains 10 residues. This CDR3 is CSARSDTQYF. In DNA, the CDR3 is TGCAGTGCTCGATCAGATACGCAGTATTTT.

J is TRBJ2-3 and V is TRBV20-1; D could derive from TRBD1 or TRBD2 (5 bases each). The V gene's germline CDR1 is DFQATT and CDR2 SNEGSKA (reference sequence). The CDR3 extends over 13 amino acids. The V end lost 4 bases, the J end lost 2 bases, and 10 bases lay between the germline ends. CDR3 sequence (DNA): TGCAGTGCTACAGGGACCGCCACAGATACGCAGTATTTT. Translation: CSATGTATDTQYF.

For this clonotype: One base away lies a much larger clone, so this may be a sequencing read error. In this CDR3 the conserved last residue, phenylalanine or tryptophan, is missing, so a read error is likely. The CDR3 bases are TGTGCCAGCAGGCCTAGCGGCTCCTACGAGCAGTACTTA. As protein: CASRPSGSYEQYL. V is TRBV6-5 and J is TRBJ2-4; 7 bases are a match to TRBD2. The DNA end is a closer match to TRBJ2-7, so the J assignment may be wrong. CDR1 and CDR2 from the germline V gene are MNHEY and SVGAGI. The CDR3 contains 13 residues.

V usage is TRBV20-1 and J usage is TRBJ2-1, with D possibly TRBD2 on 7 matching bases. The CDR3 sequence is 15 residues long. Germline V gene lookup returns CDR1 DFQATT and CDR2 SNEGSKA (reference sequence). V lost 6 bases to trimming and J lost 3 bases, with 18 bases between them. The CDR3 loop reads CSAGGQTKFYNEQFF. CDR3 DNA sequence: TGCAGTGCCGGGGGGCAGACTAAATTCTACAATGAGCAGTTCTTC.

V is TRBV20-1 and J is TRBJ2-5; 8 positions match TRBD1. The V gene end was trimmed by 6 bases and the J gene end by 5 bases; junction bases not matched to a gene: 11. CDR3 length equals 14 residues. CDR1 and CDR2 (germline): DFQATT, SNEGSKA (reference sequence). CDR3 in amino acids: CSATGPTGEETQYF. CDR3 DNA sequence: TGCAGTGCCACCGGACCGACAGGGGAGGAGACCCAGTACTTC.

J is TRBJ1-2 and V is TRBV2; D is ambiguous. The germline V and J ends were trimmed by 3 bases and 0 bases, with 11 bases remaining between them. Per germline, CDR1 SNHLY and CDR2 FYNNEI. CDR3 length: 15 amino acids. CDR3 residues: CASSEAAVANYGYTF. Written as DNA, the CDR3 is TGTGCCAGCAGTGAGGCGGCCGTAGCTAACTATGGCTACACCTTC.

The rearrangement joins TRBV7-2 to TRBJ2-3, with 9 bases aligning to TRBD2. Germline values: CDR1 SGHTA, CDR2 FQGNSA. This CDR3 region has 14 residues. V was pared by 9 bases and J by 0 bases, with 4 bases of the junction left unmatched. The CDR3 sequence is CASGLAFSTDTQYF. The CDR3 DNA is TGTGCCAGTGGACTAGCGTTTAGCACAGATACGCAGTATTTT.

V is TRBV7-2 and J is TRBJ1-5; weak D call: TRBD1 (5 bases). The CDR3 spans 15 residues. Trimming removed 2 bases at V and 4 bases at J, with 12 bases between. CDR1 and CDR2 (germline): SGHTA, FQGNSA. The CDR3 loop is CASSLLGLGNQPQHF. The CDR3 DNA reads as TGTGCCAGCAGCTTACTGGGGCTAGGGAATCAGCCCCAGCATTTT.

CDR3 region: CATSDFRSSYNEQFF. In DNA form, the CDR3 reads TGTGCCACCAGTGATTTCAGAAGCTCCTACAATGAGCAGTTCTTC. The rearrangement uses TRBV24-1 and TRBJ2-1; D remains ambiguous. This CDR3 comprises 15 residues. V was pared by 1 base and J by 0 bases, with 6 bases between. Germline CDR1 KGHDR, CDR2 SFDVKD.

This clonotype was seen only a few times. The chain uses TRBV2 and TRBJ2-5; D not certain. The germline V and J ends were trimmed by 6 bases and 4 bases, with 9 bases remaining between them. The germline gives CDR1 SNHLY, CDR2 FYNNEI. This CDR3 contains 12 residues. CDR3 in amino acids: CASSRYPETQYF. The CDR3 DNA reads as TGTGCCAGCAGCCGGTATCCAGAGACCCAGTACTTC.

This rearrangement joins TRBV25-1 to TRBJ2-5, with TRBD2 identical over 14 bases. J lost 11 bases, V lost 4 bases, and 24 bases had no gene match. The CDR3 is made up of 20 amino acids. CDR1 and CDR2 (germline): MGHDK, SYGVNS. The CDR3: CASSASTSGRADLRRNEQYF. CDR3 nucleotides: TGTGCCAGCAGTGCCTCGACTAGCGGGAGGGCCGATTTAAGGAGGAATGAGCAGTACTTC.

The chain is built from TRBV25-1 and TRBJ2-1; weak D call: TRBD2 (7 bases). The CDR3 extends over 16 amino acids. V lost 7 bases to trimming and J lost 4 bases, with 20 bases between them. Germline lookup yields CDR1 MGHDK and CDR2 SYGVNS. CDR3 coding DNA: TGTGCCAGCACCCAAGGGGGGGTGTATGAATACAATGAGCAGTTCTTC. Translated: CASTQGGVYEYNEQFF.

J is TRBJ2-1 and V is TRBV20-1; D possibly corresponds to TRBD2 (6 bases). The CDR3 runs 13 residues. Trimming took off 3 bases at V and 9 bases at J, with 15 bases between the two ends. The germline gives CDR1 DFQATT, CDR2 SNEGSKA (reference sequence). The CDR3, as DNA: TGCAGTGCTAGTACGTCTAGCGAGGCTGAGCAGTTCTTC. This encodes CSASTSSEAEQFF.

The rearrangement uses TRBV15 and TRBJ2-1, with 13 bases that match TRBD2. There are 16 residues in the CDR3. From germline, CDR1 is LNHNV and CDR2 YYDKDF (reference sequence). The trim removed 3 bases at V and 5 bases at J, leaving 4 bases unmatched. The CDR3 region is CATSSGTSGNNNEQFF. The CDR3 bases are TGTGCCACCAGCAGTGGGACTAGCGGGAACAACAATGAGCAGTTCTTC.

J is TRBJ2-1 and V is TRBV9; D is perhaps TRBD2 (6 bases). This CDR3 is 15 amino acids long. The V end was cut by 0 bases, the J end by 1 base, with 8 bases between. CDR1 and CDR2 from the germline V gene are SGDLS and YYNGEE. For the CDR3, the DNA is TGTGCCAGCAGCGTAGTCGGAGGGTCCTACAATGAGCAGTTCTTC. It translates to CASSVVGGSYNEQFF.

This clonotype turned up a few times. The V gene is TRBV4-3, the J gene TRBJ2-7; 9 bases align to TRBD2. CDR1 and CDR2 from the germline V gene are LGHNA and YSLEER. The CDR3 spans 16 residues. V was pared by 1 base and J by 0 bases, with 4 bases of the junction left unmatched. CDR3 residues: CASSQGLAEISYEQYF. In DNA, the CDR3 is TGCGCCAGCAGCCAAGGACTAGCGGAGATCTCCTACGAGCAGTACTTC.

This sequence joins TRBV4-2 and TRBJ1-1, with TRBD1 matching over 10 bases. Germline assignment: CDR1 LGHNA and CDR2 YNFKEQ. This CDR3 is 14 amino acids long. J gave up 4 bases and V 6 bases, and 5 bases lay outside the gene matches. Here the CDR3 reads CASRPGQGSTEAFF. For the CDR3, the DNA is TGTGCCAGCAGGCCGGGACAGGGGTCCACTGAAGCTTTCTTT.

The rearrangement links TRBV7-6 to TRBJ1-6; D not resolved. There are 16 residues in the CDR3. The germline gives CDR1 SGHVS, CDR2 FNYEAQ. The germline V and J ends were trimmed by 3 bases and 0 bases, with 9 bases remaining between them. The CDR3 nucleotides read TGTGCCAGCAGCTTGACGGGCTACTCCTATAATTCACCCCTCCACTTT. Translated, it gives CASSLTGYSYNSPLHF.

As for this clonotype: The germline gene is not matched at one end of the junction; a read error may be the cause. The V gene is TRBV20-1, the J gene TRBJ2-1; 9 bases are a match to TRBD1. The V gene's germline CDR1 is DFQATT and CDR2 SNEGSKA (reference sequence). CDR3 size: 16 residues. CDR3 protein: CSARDLQGTGNNVQFF. The CDR3 DNA sequence: TGCAGTGCTAGAGATCTTCAAGGGACAGGGAACAATGTGCAGTTCTTC.

This clonotype was seen a few times. The chain carries TRBV10-3 and TRBJ1-5, with TRBD1 matching 9 bases. CDR1 is ENHRY, CDR2 SYGVKD, per germline. V shed 3 bases and J 6 bases; nucleotides not matched to a gene: 6. The CDR3 has 15 amino acids. The CDR3 loop reads CAISEGQGRPQPQHF. The DNA for the CDR3 is TGTGCCATCAGTGAAGGACAGGGGCGGCCTCAGCCCCAGCATTTT.

The J gene is TRBJ2-4, the V gene TRBV20-1, with 9 bases matching TRBD2. TRBJ2-7 explains the end of the DNA better; the J call may be wrong. CDR3 length: 15 amino acids. CDR1 is DFQATT, CDR2 SNEGSKA, per germline (reference sequence). The CDR3 region has the DNA TGCAGTGCTAGAGATTCCGGGCTAGCGGGGTACGAGCAGTACTTC. It yields the protein CSARDSGLAGYEQYF.

Comments on this clonotype: This sequence may be a read error, since a much larger clone differs from it by one base. This CDR3 reads CASSLDRGAYNEQYF. CDR3 in DNA: TGTGCCAGCAGCTTAGATAGGGGGGCCTACAATGAGCAGTACTTC. The genes are TRBV7-8 and TRBJ2-1; D is possibly TRBD1 or TRBD2 (6 bases each). The assigned J gene may be wrong: the sequence end matches TRBJ2-7 better. Germline CDR1 is SGHVS and CDR2 is FQNEAQ. This CDR3 has 15 residues.

The gene calls are TRBV3-1 and TRBJ2-7; 13 nucleotides align to TRBD2. V was clipped by 3 bases and J by 1 base; unmatched bases: 9. The length of the CDR3 is 18 residues. Germline CDR1 and CDR2: LGHDT and YNNKEL (reference sequence). The DNA of the CDR3 is TGTGCCAGCAGCCACCTCTCCGCGGGACTAGCGGGATCCTACGAGCAGTACTTC. It specifies CASSHLSAGLAGSYEQYF.

This rearrangement joins TRBV4-3 to TRBJ2-5; 10 positions match TRBD1. After removal of 0 bases from V and 3 bases from J, the junction contained 4 bases not matched to a gene. CDR1 is LGHNA, CDR2 YSLEER, per germline. This CDR3 spans 16 amino acids. The CDR3, as DNA: TGCGCCAGCAGCCAAGAATATGGGACAGGGGAAGAGACCCAGTACTTC. It translates to CASSQEYGTGEETQYF.